This paragraph covers one T cell receptor (beta chain) sequence. These data come from a study of blood T cell repertoires in COVID-19. Overall study: Spain, Italy and the United States supplied samples that represented acute and convalescent COVID-19. T cells, B-cell-depleted T cells, or PBMCs supplied cDNA or gDNA.

Per the original methods: Amplified reference gene primers provided the basis for estimating nucleated cell counts. The method was immunoSEQ multiplex PCR; TCRdb's version includes in-frame clones alone and lacks a portion of them. The V and J calls and the clone size are those of that table, but D and trimming were determined from the DNA. The sample has about 91,000 clones; just over 85% are singletons. This CDR3 comprises 14 residues. The germline CDR1 and CDR2 sequences are SGHRS and YFSETQ. V was pared by 4 bases and J by 6 bases, with 16 bases between. V usage is TRBV5-1 and J usage is TRBJ1-2; D not certain. This clonotype was obtained from a woman in her 70s with acute or convalescent COVID-19. Material for sequencing was peripheral blood. This CDR3 is CASSVNPGRDGYTF. The CDR3 nucleotides are TGCGCCAGCAGCGTGAACCCAGGTAGAGATGGCTACACCTTC.